The clone carrying this T cell receptor (beta chain) was recorded a few times. Its matching antigen is unknown. The data originate from a study of cytomegalovirus exposure and HLA in healthy donors. Study outcomes and limitations: Cytomegalovirus-associated TCR beta chains were listed, numbering roughly 150. In a later analysis, compared with equally common non-associated chains, HLA-associated beta chains were more expanded.

CDR3 length equals 13 residues. Germline lookup yields CDR1 MNHEY and CDR2 SMNVEV (reference sequence). The V gene lost 5 bases and the J gene lost 7 bases, with 14 bases spanning the gap. The PCR used 60 Vbeta and 13 Jbeta primers. TCRdb's table, derived via immunoSEQ multiplex PCR, lists solely in-frame clones and lacks some. The sample has about 94,000 clones, approximately 76% seen once; the top ten hold roughly 7.7%. The V call is TRBV27, the J call TRBJ2-5; maybe TRBD2 (7 bases). Material for sequencing was PBMCs. The sequence came from a middle-aged man in good health and CMV-seropositive. CDR3 sequence: CASSRGGTMTQYF. CDR3 in DNA: TGTGCCAGCAGTAGAGGGGGGACTATGACCCAGTACTTC.